Following are 32 T cell receptor beta chains from one sample sequenced in a study of CD8 T cell repertoires and HIV-1 epitope variants. The antigens these receptors bind are not known. Here immunoSEQ multiplex PCR was the method, and the copy in TCRdb shows in-frame clones only, minus some. Found here are roughly 5,000 clones, 65% to 80% of them singletons; the top ten hold about 41%. Sequenced input: cultured CD8+ T cells derived from PBMCs. The source is a male donor with HIV.

This clone was counted a few times. This chain uses TRBV29-1 with TRBJ2-7; D uncertain. Germline assignment: CDR1 SQVTM and CDR2 ANQGSEA. Trimming shortened V by 1 base and J by 5 bases, and 12 bases separated the two germline ends. The CDR3 has 13 amino acids. CDR3: CSVEGVGHHEQYF. The CDR3 coding sequence is TGCAGCGTTGAAGGTGTAGGCCACCACGAGCAGTACTTC.

The chain is built from TRBV28 and TRBJ2-5, with D possibly called TRBD1 or TRBD2 (5 bases each). Trimming stripped 6 bases from V and 5 bases from J, with 13 bases between. The germline CDR1 and CDR2 sequences are MDHEN and SYDVKM. CDR3 size: 13 residues. CDR3 in amino acids: CASSPRGVETQYF. In nucleotides, the CDR3 is TGTGCCAGCAGCCCCCGGGGCGTGGAGACCCAGTACTTC.

This chain's CDR3 is CASSSRGGLGGELFF. For the CDR3, the DNA is TGTGCCAGTAGTTCTCGAGGGGGGCTTGGCGGGGAGCTGTTTTTT. The V gene is TRBV19, the J gene TRBJ2-2; D tentatively reads TRBD1 or TRBD2 (6 bases each). V was pared by 5 bases and J by 7 bases, with 17 bases between. This CDR3 spans 15 amino acids. In germline, CDR1 is LNHDA, CDR2 SQIVND (reference sequence).

The chain links TRBV11-2 to TRBJ1-1, with D maybe TRBD1 (5 bases). The CDR3 consists of 13 residues. The V gene's germline CDR1 is SGHAT and CDR2 FQNNGV. Trimming removed 5 bases at V and 0 bases at J, with 7 bases between. DNA for the CDR3: TGTGCCAGCAGCCGGGGGATGAACACTGAAGCTTTCTTT. The encoded protein is CASSRGMNTEAFF.

The genes are TRBV25-1 and TRBJ2-7; tentatively, D is TRBD1 or TRBD2 (6 bases each). V lost 4 bases and J lost 3, with 10 bases in between. The germline V gene encodes CDR1 MGHDK and CDR2 SYGVNS. The CDR3 loop spans 13 amino acids. The CDR3 is CASSVEGHYEQYF. The CDR3 DNA reads TGTGCCAGCAGTGTGGAGGGACACTACGAGCAGTACTTC.

The chain joins TRBV6-5 to TRBJ1-4; 7 bases line up with TRBD1. CDR3 length equals 14 residues. Per germline, CDR1 MNHEY and CDR2 SVGAGI. After removal of 5 bases from V and 7 bases from J, the junction contained 7 bases not matched to a gene. Here the CDR3 DNA reads TGTGCCAGCAGTCTAGGGCCAGGGGGTGAAAAACTGTTTTTT. This translates into CASSLGPGGEKLFF.

The chain has TRBV14 and TRBJ2-7, with D possibly TRBD2 on 6 matching bases. CDR3 size: 14 residues. Germline V CDR1 and CDR2: SGHDN, FVKESK. V lost 5 bases and J lost 1, with 12 bases in between. The CDR3 coding sequence is TGTGCCAGCAGCGTAATTCGGGGGTCCTACGAGCAGTACTTC. Translation gives CASSVIRGSYEQYF.

V usage is TRBV2 and J usage is TRBJ1-5, with D possibly being TRBD1 (5 bases). CDR1 and CDR2 from the germline V gene are SNHLY and FYNNEI. The CDR3 length is 12 residues. Trimming stripped 6 bases from V and 4 bases from J, with 7 bases between. The chain's CDR3 is CASRGDNQPQHF. CDR3 coding DNA: TGTGCCAGCAGAGGGGATAATCAGCCCCAGCATTTT.

The chain is built from TRBV9 and TRBJ2-5; the match to TRBD2 covers 8 bases. Unmatched junction bases numbered 5, after V lost 1 base and J lost 0 bases. This CDR3 comprises 16 residues. Germline V CDR1 and CDR2: SGDLS, YYNGEE. The CDR3 region is CASSVSGGGYQETQYF. Here the CDR3 DNA reads TGTGCCAGCAGCGTAAGTGGCGGGGGGTACCAAGAGACCCAGTACTTC.

This clone was seen only a few times. The chain is built from TRBV6-1 and TRBJ2-1; possibly TRBD2 for D (5 bases). This CDR3 has 16 amino acids. V was cut by 3 bases and J by 5 bases, with 17 bases left in between. Per germline, CDR1 MNHNS and CDR2 SASEGT. Written as DNA, the CDR3 is TGTGCCAGCAGTGACTACCATCCTGCGGGTCACAATGAGCAGTTCTTC. Translated: CASSDYHPAGHNEQFF.

In this sample, this clone turned up once. The rearrangement links TRBV5-6 to TRBJ2-7; 7 positions match TRBD1. Per germline, CDR1 SGHDT and CDR2 YYEEEE. The J segment lost 2 bases and the V segment lost 4 bases, leaving 6 bases of the junction unmatched. The CDR3 has 14 amino acids. CDR3 nucleotide sequence: TGTGCCAGCAGCCTGGGACAGAGTCCCTACGAGCAGTACTTC. This codes for CASSLGQSPYEQYF.

The chain has TRBV27 and TRBJ2-1; tentative D call: TRBD2 (5 bases). The CDR3 loop spans 13 amino acids. The germline CDR1 and CDR2 sequences are MNHEY and SMNVEV (reference sequence). Trimming left V 4 bases short and J 5 bases short, with 9 bases between. CDR3 protein: CASSSERNNEQFF. Written as DNA, the CDR3 is TGTGCCAGCAGTTCGGAGCGGAACAATGAGCAGTTCTTC.

The chain is built from TRBV28 and TRBJ2-7, with D possibly being TRBD2 (5 bases). The germline V and J ends were trimmed by 1 base and 5 bases, with 18 bases remaining between them. Looked up from germline, CDR1 is MDHEN and CDR2 is SYDVKM. The CDR3 spans 16 residues. CDR3 sequence (DNA): TGTGCCAGCAGTTTATCCGAACTAGTACTACGGGACGAGCAGTACTTC. This codes for CASSLSELVLRDEQYF.

The chain recombines TRBV4-1 with TRBJ2-1, with 9 nucleotides matching TRBD1. CDR3 size: 16 residues. Losses at the gene ends were 2 bases for V and 5 bases for J; bases not matched to a gene: 7. The germline gives CDR1 MGHRA, CDR2 YSYEKL. This chain's CDR3 is CASSQPGTGIHNEQFF. The CDR3 coding sequence is TGCGCCAGCAGCCAACCCGGGACAGGGATACACAATGAGCAGTTCTTC.

The genes are TRBV27 and TRBJ1-1; D gene uncertain. V was trimmed by 2 bases and J by 1 base, leaving 5 bases between them. CDR3 size: 13 residues. The germline V gene encodes CDR1 MNHEY and CDR2 SMNVEV (reference sequence). The CDR3 sequence: CASSLTENTEAFF. CDR3 bases: TGTGCCAGCAGTTTAACAGAGAACACTGAAGCTTTCTTT.

By sample share, this clone is medium-sized (0.01 to 0.1%). The chain has TRBV19 and TRBJ1-5; no clear D. The CDR3 contains 13 residues. Trimming removed 1 base from V and 9 bases from J, with 10 bases in between. Germline CDR1 LNHDA, CDR2 SQIVND (reference sequence). The CDR3 region is CASSIVPEGPQHF. The CDR3 nucleotides are TGTGCCAGTAGTATAGTTCCGGAGGGGCCCCAGCATTTT.

This clone turned up a few times. The rearrangement links TRBV11-2 to TRBJ2-7; 8 nucleotides match TRBD1. The CDR3 has 12 amino acids. Germline assignment: CDR1 SGHAT and CDR2 FQNNGV. The J segment lost 6 bases and the V segment lost 8 bases, leaving 6 bases of the junction unmatched. This CDR3 is CASGSGGAEQYF. For the CDR3, the DNA is TGTGCCAGCGGATCAGGGGGCGCCGAGCAGTACTTC.

The rearrangement joins TRBV4-3 to TRBJ2-3; D gene ambiguous. The V end lost 0 bases, the J end lost 3 bases, and 28 bases lay between the germline ends. The CDR3 consists of 21 residues. CDR1 LGHNA and CDR2 YSLEER come from the germline V gene. The CDR3 loop reads CASSQDPPRLNLISGTDTQYF. In nucleotides, the CDR3 is TGCGCCAGCAGCCAAGATCCTCCCCGCCTCAACCTTATCTCTGGAACAGATACGCAGTATTTT.

The chain uses TRBV19 and TRBJ2-7; D perhaps matches TRBD2 (6 bases). With 1 base removed from V and 2 bases from J, the gap between germline ends came to 12 bases. Per germline, CDR1 LNHDA and CDR2 SQIVND (reference sequence). CDR3 length: 15 amino acids. CDR3 protein: CASSIVLASTYEQYF. The DNA for the CDR3 is TGTGCCAGTAGTATAGTGCTAGCGAGTACCTACGAGCAGTACTTC.

This clone was detected once. This chain links TRBV28 with TRBJ2-3, with D hard to call. This CDR3 is built from 12 residues. The V gene's germline CDR1 is MDHEN and CDR2 SYDVKM. With 10 bases removed from V and 8 bases from J, the gap between germline ends came to 16 bases. The CDR3 here is CATLMRPTTQYF. The CDR3 DNA is TGTGCCACCTTAATGAGGCCTACTACGCAGTATTTT.

The chain has TRBV19 and TRBJ2-4; 11 bases match TRBD2. V shed 7 bases, J shed 5 bases, and the junction held 16 bases outside the gene matches. The CDR3 totals 18 residues. Germline values: CDR1 LNHDA, CDR2 SQIVND (reference sequence). In DNA, the CDR3 is TGTGCCAGTAACGATCGGAGGTGGGGGGGACTAGCGGAAAACATTCAGTACTTC. Translating it yields CASNDRRWGGLAENIQYF.

The rearrangement joins TRBV27 to TRBJ2-7; 9 nucleotides align to TRBD1. The CDR3 is 17 amino acids. Germline V gives CDR1 MNHEY, CDR2 SMNVEV (reference sequence). V gave up 0 bases and J gave up 3 bases; unmatched junction bases: 9. CDR3 protein: CASSLSAGTGTYYEQYF. In DNA, the CDR3 is TGTGCCAGCAGTTTATCGGCCGGGACAGGGACCTACTACGAGCAGTACTTC.

Sample share makes this clone medium-sized. The V and J genes are TRBV7-9 and TRBJ2-7; 7 positions agree with TRBD2. Trimming took 1 base from V and 2 from J; bases not matched to a gene: 5. Germline assignment: CDR1 SEHNR and CDR2 FQNEAQ (reference sequence). The CDR3 is 15 residues long. CDR3: CASSLVGGGAYEQYF. The CDR3 DNA sequence: TGTGCCAGCAGCTTAGTGGGCGGGGGTGCCTACGAGCAGTACTTC.

In its sample, this clone was seen a few times. The chain combines TRBV7-9 with TRBJ1-5; D perhaps matches TRBD1 (5 bases). CDR1 is SEHNR, CDR2 FQNEAQ, per germline (reference sequence). V gave up 4 bases and J gave up 11 bases, with 12 bases separating them. There are 12 residues in the CDR3. The CDR3 spells CASSSDRSTQHF. In nucleotides, the CDR3 is TGTGCCAGCAGCTCCGACAGATCGACCCAGCATTTT.

The gene calls are TRBV5-4 and TRBJ2-5; D is ambiguous. Germline CDR1 SGHNT, CDR2 YYREEE (reference sequence). The V and J ends lost 1 base and 3 bases respectively, with 4 bases between them. The CDR3 runs to 12 residues. CDR3 sequence (DNA): TGTGCCAGCAGCTTGCCAAAAGAGACCCAGTACTTC. It translates to CASSLPKETQYF.

This clone appeared once. V usage is TRBV28 and J usage is TRBJ2-1; D may be TRBD2 (6 bases). The CDR3 extends over 15 amino acids. Deletions cut 2 bases from V and 4 bases from J, with 12 bases between. From germline, CDR1 is MDHEN and CDR2 SYDVKM. The CDR3: CASSLGDGLYNEQFF. Here the CDR3 DNA reads TGTGCCAGCAGTTTAGGGGACGGACTATACAATGAGCAGTTCTTC.

This chain links TRBV7-9 with TRBJ2-7; TRBD1 matches 8 bases. The V and J ends lost 5 bases and 3 bases, in that order; junction bases with no gene match: 12. This CDR3 has 16 residues. Germline V gene lookup returns CDR1 SEHNR and CDR2 FQNEAQ (reference sequence). CDR3 loop: CASSPPTGQGLYEQYF. The CDR3 DNA follows: TGTGCCAGCAGCCCGCCCACAGGACAGGGCCTCTACGAGCAGTACTTC. Full variable domain (remainder filled in from reference TRBV7-9 and TRBJ2-7): DTGVSQNPRHKITKRGQNVTFRCDPISEHNRLYWYRQTLGQGPEFLTYFQNEAQLEKSRLLSDRFSAERPKGSFSTLEIQRTEQGDSAMYLCASSPPTGQGLYEQYFGPGTRLTVT.

This chain links TRBV6-6 with TRBJ1-3; TRBD1 matches 8 bases. V trimming: 5 bases; J trimming: 0 bases; junction bases outside the gene matches: 6. CDR3 length: 16 amino acids. Germline-derived CDR1 and CDR2 are MNHNY and SVGAGI (reference sequence). The DNA of the CDR3 is TGTGCCAGCAGTCCCTGGGACAGGTCCTCTGGAAACACCATATATTTT. Protein sequence: CASSPWDRSSGNTIYF.

The chain combines TRBV7-9 with TRBJ2-1, with D possibly being TRBD1 or TRBD2 (6 bases each). The germline V and J ends were trimmed by 8 bases and 9 bases, with 11 bases remaining between them. Germline loops: CDR1 SEHNR, CDR2 FQNEAQ (reference sequence). There are 11 residues in the CDR3. CDR3 in amino acids: CASLQGGEQFF. The CDR3 DNA is TGTGCCAGCTTACAGGGAGGTGAGCAGTTCTTC.

This clone showed up just once. The chain joins TRBV28 to TRBJ2-1; 7 bases agree with TRBD1. This CDR3 region has 13 residues. Germline lookup yields CDR1 MDHEN and CDR2 SYDVKM. The V and J ends lost 2 bases and 7 bases, in that order; junction bases with no gene match: 2. CDR3 nucleotide sequence: TGTGCCAGCAGTTTAGAGACAGGGAATGAGCAGTTCTTC. It yields the protein CASSLETGNEQFF.

The sample holds a few counts of this clone. The chain joins TRBV19 to TRBJ1-1; no clear D. Germline CDR1 and CDR2: LNHDA and SQIVND (reference sequence). Between the trimmed V and J ends, which lost 8 bases and 4 bases, there was a span of 14 bases. The CDR3 covers 13 residues. CDR3 nucleotides: TGTGCCAGTGCGTCGGGAGGGATCACTGAAGCTTTCTTT. It is translated as CASASGGITEAFF.

V and J are TRBV30 and TRBJ1-2; D call uncertain. The V end was cut by 3 bases, the J end by 5 bases, with 19 bases between. From germline, CDR1 is GTSNPN and CDR2 SVGIG (reference sequence). The CDR3 has 15 amino acids. The CDR3 loop reads CAWSDNSNNLYGYTF. The CDR3 DNA reads as TGTGCCTGGAGCGACAACAGCAATAACCTTTATGGCTACACCTTC.